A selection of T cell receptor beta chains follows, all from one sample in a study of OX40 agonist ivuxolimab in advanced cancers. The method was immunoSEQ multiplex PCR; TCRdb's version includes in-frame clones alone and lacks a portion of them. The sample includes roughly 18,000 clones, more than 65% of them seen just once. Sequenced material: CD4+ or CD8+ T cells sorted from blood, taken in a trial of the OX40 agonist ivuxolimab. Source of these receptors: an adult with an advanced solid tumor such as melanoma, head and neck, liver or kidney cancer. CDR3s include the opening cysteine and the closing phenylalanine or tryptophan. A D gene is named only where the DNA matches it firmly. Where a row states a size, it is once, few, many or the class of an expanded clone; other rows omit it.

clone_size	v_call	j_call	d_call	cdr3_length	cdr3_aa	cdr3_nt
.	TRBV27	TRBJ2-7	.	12	CASSFGSGEQYF	TGTGCCAGCAGTTTCGGGTCAGGGGAGCAGTACTTC
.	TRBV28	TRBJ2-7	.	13	CASSIWGEDEQYF	TGTGCCAGCAGTATCTGGGGCGAGGACGAGCAGTACTTC
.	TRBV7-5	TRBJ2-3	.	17	CARTPVFSGREGDTQYF	TGTGCCAGAACCCCGGTATTTAGCGGGAGGGAGGGAGATACGCAGTATTTT
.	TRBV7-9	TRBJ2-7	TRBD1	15	CASSPEQGQKWGQYF	TGTGCCAGCAGCCCAGAACAGGGGCAGAAGTGGGGGCAGTACTTC
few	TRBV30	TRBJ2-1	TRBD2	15	CAWGGLAGKRNEQFF	TGTGCCTGGGGTGGACTAGCGGGAAAGCGCAATGAGCAGTTCTTC
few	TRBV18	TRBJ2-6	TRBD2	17	CASSPISGTSGANVLTF	TGTGCCAGCTCACCAATAAGCGGGACCTCTGGGGCCAACGTCCTGACTTTC
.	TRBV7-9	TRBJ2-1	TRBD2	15	CASSSTSGSYNEQFF	TGTGCCAGCAGCTCCACTAGCGGCTCCTACAATGAGCAGTTCTTC
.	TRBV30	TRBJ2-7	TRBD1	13	CAWSVGTGREQYF	TGTGCCTGGAGTGTCGGGACAGGGCGCGAGCAGTACTTC
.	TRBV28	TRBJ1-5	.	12	CASSPRGVPQHF	TGTGCCAGCAGTCCCCGGGGTGTGCCCCAGCATTTT
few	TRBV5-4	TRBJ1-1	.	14	CASSLGYKGTEAFF	TGTGCCAGCAGCTTGGGCTATAAGGGCACTGAAGCTTTCTTT
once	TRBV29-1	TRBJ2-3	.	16	CSVDTYPGPSTDTQYF	TGCAGCGTTGATACCTATCCAGGGCCTAGCACAGATACGCAGTATTTT
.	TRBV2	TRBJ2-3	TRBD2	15	CASRIAGGPADTQYF	TGTGCCAGCCGGATAGCGGGAGGGCCAGCAGATACGCAGTATTTT
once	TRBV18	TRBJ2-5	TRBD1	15	CASSSPGQGFQTQYF	TGTGCCAGCTCATCCCCGGGACAGGGTTTCCAGACCCAGTACTTC
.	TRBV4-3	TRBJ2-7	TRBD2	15	CASSHSSGSSYEQYF	TGCGCCAGCAGCCATTCTAGCGGTTCGTCCTACGAGCAGTACTTC
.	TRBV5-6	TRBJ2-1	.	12	CASSSPGTKEFF	TGTGCCAGCAGTTCCCCCGGGACAAAGGAGTTCTTC
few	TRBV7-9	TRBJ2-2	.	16	CASSPSWGARSGELFF	TGTGCCAGCAGCCCAAGCTGGGGGGCGCGATCCGGGGAGCTGTTTTTT
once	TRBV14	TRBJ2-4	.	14	CASSPQPQSGSQYF	TGTGCCAGCAGCCCCCAGCCCCAATCCGGGTCTCAGTACTTC
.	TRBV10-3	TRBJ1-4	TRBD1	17	CAISEIPGTAEGRKLFF	TGTGCCATCAGTGAGATACCCGGGACAGCTGAAGGACGAAAACTGTTTTTT
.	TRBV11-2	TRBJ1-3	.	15	CASSSPSGIGNTIYF	TGTGCCAGCAGCTCCCCGTCAGGGATTGGAAACACCATATATTTT
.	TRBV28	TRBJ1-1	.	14	CASSLRGEGTEAFF	TGTGCCAGCAGTTTAAGGGGAGAAGGCACTGAAGCTTTCTTT
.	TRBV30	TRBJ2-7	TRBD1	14	CAWSVGTGAYEQYF	TGTGCCTGGAGTGTAGGGACAGGGGCGTACGAGCAGTACTTC
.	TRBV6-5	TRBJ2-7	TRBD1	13	CASSFGTDYEQYF	TGTGCCAGCAGTTTCGGGACAGACTACGAGCAGTACTTC
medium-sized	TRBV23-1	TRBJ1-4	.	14	CASQGYGVGEKLFF	TGCGCCAGCCAGGGATACGGTGTAGGTGAAAAACTGTTTTTT
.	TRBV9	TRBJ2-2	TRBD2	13	CASSGGTTGELFF	TGTGCCAGCAGCGGGGGGACTACGGGAGAGCTGTTTTTT